A single sample gave rise to the 29 T cell receptor beta chains below, sequenced in a study of shared clonotypes between healthy human individuals. Assay: immunoSEQ multiplex PCR; the TCRdb copy retains only in-frame clones and omits some. The sample holds about 470,000 clones, roughly 83% seen once. Sequences were obtained from PBMCs. The origin of the receptors is a woman aged 40 to 49 in good health. Some clones in this sample may be carry-over from other donors' samples.

V and J are TRBV2 and TRBJ2-1, with a tentative D call TRBD1 (7 bases). CDR1 and CDR2 from the germline V gene are SNHLY and FYNNEI. The CDR3 covers 13 residues. Trimming took off 10 bases at V and 3 bases at J, with 13 bases between the two ends. The CDR3 bases are TGTGCCACCGCAGGGGGGTTCTACAATGAGCAGTTCTTC. Translation: CATAGGFYNEQFF.

The chain is built from TRBV28 and TRBJ1-5; TRBD1 is a possible D gene (6 bases). Per the germline V gene, CDR1 is MDHEN and CDR2 is SYDVKM. V dropped 4 bases and J dropped 6 bases, with 10 bases sitting between them. CDR3 length: 13 amino acids. CDR3 sequence (DNA): TGTGCCAGCAGTTCGGGACAAATTCAGCCCCAGCATTTT. This gives the protein CASSSGQIQPQHF.

The chain combines TRBV7-3 with TRBJ2-2, with no clear D. CDR1 is SGHTA, CDR2 FQGTGA, per germline. This CDR3 comprises 13 residues. Trimming left V 5 bases short and J 6 bases short, with 10 bases between. This CDR3 reads CASSPSSSGELFF. The DNA for the CDR3 is TGTGCCAGCAGCCCATCCAGTTCCGGGGAGCTGTTTTTT.

The rearrangement joins TRBV5-1 to TRBJ2-7; the match to TRBD2 covers 10 bases. The CDR3 sequence is 15 residues long. The germline V gene has CDR1 SGHRS and CDR2 YFSETQ. Unmatched junction bases numbered 3, after V lost 1 base and J lost 2 bases. The CDR3 here is CASSLTSGMAYEQYF. The CDR3 nucleotides are TGCGCCAGCAGCTTGACTAGCGGGATGGCCTACGAGCAGTACTTC.

This sequence joins TRBV6-4 and TRBJ2-1; 7 nucleotides line up with TRBD1. Germline loops: CDR1 MRHNA, CDR2 SNTAGT. The CDR3 has 13 amino acids. Unmatched junction bases numbered 4, after V lost 6 bases and J lost 5 bases. CDR3 sequence (DNA): TGTGCCAGCAGCCAGGACAGGCACAATGAGCAGTTCTTC. Translation: CASSQDRHNEQFF.

As to this clone: The likely explanation is a read error, given a far larger clone one base away. The chain couples TRBV6-1 to TRBJ2-6; either TRBD1 or TRBD2 may supply D (5 bases each). Per germline, CDR1 MNHNS and CDR2 SASEGT. CDR3 length equals 16 residues. This CDR3 is CASSELDFSGASVLTF. DNA for the CDR3: TGTGCCAGCAGTGAATTGGACTTCTCTGGGGCCAGCGTCCTGACTTTC.

The V call is TRBV7-8, the J call TRBJ1-2, with D maybe TRBD1 (5 bases). The length of the CDR3 is 14 residues. The germline CDR1 and CDR2 sequences are SGHVS and FQNEAQ. V was shortened by 2 bases and J by 8 bases, with 15 bases between the two germline ends. The chain's CDR3 is CASSLLSRVGGYTF. Here the CDR3 DNA reads TGTGCCAGCAGCTTATTAAGCAGGGTGGGCGGCTACACCTTC. The variable domain in full, with the rest retrieved from reference TRBV7-8 and TRBJ1-2, is GAGVSQSPRYKVAKRGQDVALRCDPISGHVSLFWYQQALGQGPEFLTYFQNEAQLDKSGLPSDRFFAERPEGSVSTLKIQRTQQEDSAVYLCASSLLSRVGGYTFGSGTRLTVV.

J is TRBJ1-2 and V is TRBV2; D is undetermined. V was clipped by 4 bases and J by 4 bases, with 7 bases between them. CDR1 and CDR2 from the germline V gene are SNHLY and FYNNEI. The CDR3 length is 12 residues. CDR3 DNA sequence: TGTGCCAGCAGTGTGGGCGGCTATGGCTACACCTTC. The encoded protein is CASSVGGYGYTF.

This chain links TRBV29-1 with TRBJ2-7, with D perhaps given as TRBD1 or TRBD2 (5 bases each). The germline gives CDR1 SQVTM, CDR2 ANQGSEA. Trimming removed 6 bases from V and 4 bases from J, with 16 bases in between. This CDR3 is built from 13 residues. For the CDR3, the DNA is TGCAGCGTATTCACCGGGACGCCTTACGAGCAGTACTTC. Its translation is CSVFTGTPYEQYF.

This chain links TRBV7-3 with TRBJ2-5; D uncertain. V was clipped by 3 bases and J by 0 bases, with 5 bases between them. CDR3 length: 13 amino acids. CDR1 is SGHTA and CDR2 is FQGTGA in the germline V gene. In DNA, the CDR3 is TGTGCCAGCAGCTTGACTCACCAAGAGACCCAGTACTTC. This translates into CASSLTHQETQYF.

V gene TRBV29-1 combines with J gene TRBJ2-3; D is unresolved. The CDR3 contains 15 residues. The V and J ends lost 3 bases and 0 bases respectively, with 13 bases between them. The germline gives CDR1 SQVTM, CDR2 ANQGSEA. The CDR3 is CSVDRTRASTDTQYF. CDR3 nucleotide sequence: TGCAGCGTTGACCGGACGCGAGCTAGCACAGATACGCAGTATTTT.

This clone has just a few counts. This sequence joins TRBV5-5 and TRBJ2-1; TRBD1 or TRBD2 may be the D gene (5 bases each). The germline V gene has CDR1 SGHKS and CDR2 YYEKEE (reference sequence). The CDR3 runs to 17 residues. Trimming removed 3 bases from V and 0 bases from J, with 16 bases in between. The CDR3 region has the DNA TGTGCCAGCAGCTCGGACGGGTGGGACCGCTCCTACAATGAGCAGTTCTTC. Amino acid sequence: CASSSDGWDRSYNEQFF.

This clone has just one count. The CDR3 loop reads CASSNRQGWTGELFF. The DNA for the CDR3 is TGTGCCAGCTCAAATCGACAGGGCTGGACCGGGGAGCTGTTTTTT. The gene calls are TRBV18 and TRBJ2-2; 7 bases agree with TRBD1. This CDR3 region has 15 residues. CDR1 KGHSH and CDR2 LQKENI come from the germline V gene. J gave up 5 bases and V 5 bases, and 8 bases lay outside the gene matches. Filled out from reference TRBV18 and TRBJ2-2, the complete variable domain reads NAGVMQNPRHLVRRRGQEARLRCSPMKGHSHVYWYRQLPEEGLKFMVYLQKENIIDESGMPKERFSAEFPKEGPSILRIQQVVRGDSAAYFCASSNRQGWTGELFFGEGSRLTVL.

The rearrangement links TRBV18 to TRBJ2-1; 7 bases agree with TRBD2. The CDR3 consists of 16 residues. Germline CDR1 KGHSH, CDR2 LQKENI. Trimming took 1 base from V and 9 from J; bases not matched to a gene: 12. This CDR3 reads CASSPLLGGSASEQFF. In DNA form, the CDR3 reads TGTGCCAGCTCACCACTATTGGGAGGGTCAGCGAGTGAGCAGTTCTTC.

Concerning this clone itself: A far larger clone is just one base off, so this is likely a read error. Other DNA variants within this sample encode the same CDR3. The chain couples TRBV27 to TRBJ2-5; TRBD2 is a possible D gene (6 bases). Judging by the DNA end, TRBJ2-7 fits better; the J call may be wrong. This CDR3 contains 15 residues. Germline CDR1 reads MNHEY; CDR2 reads SMNVEV (reference sequence). The CDR3 loop is CASSDYLAGRYEQYF. CDR3 in DNA: TGTGCCAGCAGTGACTACCTGGCGGGACGGTACGAGCAGTACTTC.

The gene calls are TRBV4-2 and TRBJ2-7; no clear D gene. The CDR3 runs to 11 residues. V was cut by 0 bases and J by 6 bases, with 3 bases left in between. Germline lookup yields CDR1 LGHNA and CDR2 YNFKEQ. The CDR3 bases are TGTGCCAGCAGCCAAGATAGCGAGCAGTACTTC. Protein sequence: CASSQDSEQYF.

This clone was seen a single time. The sample contains more than one DNA sequence encoding this CDR3. The J gene is TRBJ1-1, the V gene TRBV19; D might be TRBD1 (5 bases). This CDR3 contains 12 residues. The V gene's germline CDR1 is LNHDA and CDR2 SQIVND (reference sequence). The V gene lost 3 bases and the J gene lost 4 bases, with 6 bases spanning the gap. The CDR3 region is CASSIQGTEAFF. The CDR3 DNA sequence: TGTGCCAGTAGTATTCAGGGCACTGAAGCTTTCTTT.

The V call is TRBV2, the J call TRBJ1-5, with D tentatively TRBD1 (6 bases). Trimming stripped 6 bases from V and 1 base from J, with 10 bases between. The CDR3 consists of 14 residues. Germline V gives CDR1 SNHLY, CDR2 FYNNEI. CDR3 protein: CASSLDRSNQPQHF. The CDR3 DNA reads as TGTGCCAGCAGCCTCGACAGGAGCAATCAGCCCCAGCATTTT.

The V call is TRBV19, the J call TRBJ2-2, with TRBD2 matching over 7 bases. CDR3 length: 17 amino acids. The V gene's germline CDR1 is LNHDA and CDR2 SQIVND (reference sequence). Trimming removed 5 bases from V and 1 base from J; junction bases left unmatched: 10. For the CDR3, the DNA is TGTGCCAGTAGTTCCCCGGGGCTAGCGGTGAACACCGGGGAGCTGTTTTTT. Its protein is CASSSPGLAVNTGELFF.

The rearrangement links TRBV15 to TRBJ1-5; possibly TRBD1 for D (5 bases). CDR3 length: 15 amino acids. Trimming pared 0 bases from V and 3 bases from J, leaving 9 bases between. Germline V gives CDR1 LNHNV, CDR2 YYDKDF (reference sequence). CDR3 loop: CATSREGEINQPQHF. The DNA for the CDR3 is TGTGCCACCAGCAGAGAAGGGGAGATCAATCAGCCCCAGCATTTT.

The chain combines TRBV5-1 with TRBJ1-1; no firm D call. V was pared by 2 bases and J by 1 base, with 9 bases between. CDR3 length equals 14 residues. CDR1 SGHRS and CDR2 YFSETQ come from the germline V gene. CDR3 nucleotides: TGCGCCAGCAGCTTTGTCGCAGGGAACACTGAAGCTTTCTTT. It translates to CASSFVAGNTEAFF. The full variable domain, completed using reference TRBV5-1 and TRBJ1-1, is KAGVTQTPRYLIKTRGQQVTLSCSPISGHRSVSWYQQTPGQGLQFLFEYFSETQRNKGNFPGRFSGRQFSNSRSEMNVSTLELGDSALYLCASSFVAGNTEAFFGQGTRLTVV.

The chain combines TRBV21-1 with TRBJ1-5. TRBV21-1 is listed as a pseudogene. The CDR3 has 13 residues. In nucleotides, the CDR3 is TGTGCCACGGACGGGACTCGTGGTCAGCCCCAGCATTTT. As protein: CATDGTRGQPQHF.

The V call is TRBV11-3, the J call TRBJ2-2; TRBD2 agrees at 10 bases. J gave up 5 bases and V 1 base, and 1 base lay outside the gene matches. The CDR3 is 15 residues long. Germline V gene lookup returns CDR1 SGHNT and CDR2 YENEEA. The CDR3 DNA reads TGTGCCAGCAGCTTAGGGACTAGCGGTACCGGGGAGCTGTTTTTT. Translation gives CASSLGTSGTGELFF.

This clone was recorded once. V is TRBV28 and J is TRBJ2-1, with a tentative D call TRBD2 (6 bases). Germline CDR1 reads MDHEN; CDR2 reads SYDVKM. Trimming removed 3 bases from V and 6 bases from J, with 12 bases in between. The CDR3 contains 14 residues. CDR3 amino acids: CASSFYQTSNEQFF. CDR3 DNA sequence: TGTGCCAGCAGTTTCTATCAGACTAGCAATGAGCAGTTCTTC.

Remarks on this clone: One base separates it from a far larger clone, so it is likely a read error. Other nucleotide sequences in the sample specify the same CDR3. The V and J genes are TRBV28 and TRBJ1-5; TRBD1 aligns across 8 bases. The CDR3 has 14 residues. J was trimmed by 2 bases and V by 6 bases; bases with no gene match: 3. Looked up from germline, CDR1 is MDHEN and CDR2 is SYDVKM. The CDR3 DNA reads TGTGCCAGCAGCTCGGGACAGGGCAATCAGCCCCAGCATTTT. This sequence encodes CASSSGQGNQPQHF.

This clone was counted between two and nine times. The gene calls are TRBV5-1 and TRBJ1-5; D gene uncertain. The CDR3 contains 15 residues. V was trimmed by 0 bases and J by 0 bases, leaving 7 bases between them. CDR1 is SGHRS, CDR2 YFSETQ, per germline. In DNA form, the CDR3 reads TGCGCCAGCAGCTTGGGACCGCTTAGCAATCAGCCCCAGCATTTT. Residues: CASSLGPLSNQPQHF. The full variable domain, with the rest looked up from reference TRBV5-1 and TRBJ1-5, is KAGVTQTPRYLIKTRGQQVTLSCSPISGHRSVSWYQQTPGQGLQFLFEYFSETQRNKGNFPGRFSGRQFSNSRSEMNVSTLELGDSALYLCASSLGPLSNQPQHFGDGTRLSIL.

This rearrangement joins TRBV5-6 to TRBJ1-1, with unresolved D. Trimming shortened V by 3 bases and J by 4 bases, and 13 bases separated the two germline ends. From germline, CDR1 is SGHDT and CDR2 YYEEEE. The CDR3 contains 14 residues. The DNA for the CDR3 is TGTGCCAGCAGCTGGACCTCCCGGAGCACTGAAGCTTTCTTT. Its translation is CASSWTSRSTEAFF.

The CDR3 sequence: CASSLARPNEQFF. The CDR3 bases are TGTGCCAGCAGCTTGGCCAGACCCAATGAGCAGTTCTTC. The J gene is TRBJ2-1, the V gene TRBV5-4; D gene uncertain. This CDR3 has 13 residues. Germline assignment: CDR1 SGHNT and CDR2 YYREEE (reference sequence). Trimming removed 0 bases at V and 6 bases at J, with 7 bases between.

The V and J genes are TRBV6-6 and TRBJ2-7; 11 nucleotides match TRBD1. Per germline, CDR1 MNHNY and CDR2 SVGAGI (reference sequence). CDR3 length equals 15 residues. The trim removed 0 bases at V and 5 bases at J, leaving 3 bases unmatched. CDR3 amino acids: CASSYSRDRGDEQYF. As DNA, the CDR3 is TGTGCCAGCAGTTACTCGAGGGACAGGGGGGACGAGCAGTACTTC.